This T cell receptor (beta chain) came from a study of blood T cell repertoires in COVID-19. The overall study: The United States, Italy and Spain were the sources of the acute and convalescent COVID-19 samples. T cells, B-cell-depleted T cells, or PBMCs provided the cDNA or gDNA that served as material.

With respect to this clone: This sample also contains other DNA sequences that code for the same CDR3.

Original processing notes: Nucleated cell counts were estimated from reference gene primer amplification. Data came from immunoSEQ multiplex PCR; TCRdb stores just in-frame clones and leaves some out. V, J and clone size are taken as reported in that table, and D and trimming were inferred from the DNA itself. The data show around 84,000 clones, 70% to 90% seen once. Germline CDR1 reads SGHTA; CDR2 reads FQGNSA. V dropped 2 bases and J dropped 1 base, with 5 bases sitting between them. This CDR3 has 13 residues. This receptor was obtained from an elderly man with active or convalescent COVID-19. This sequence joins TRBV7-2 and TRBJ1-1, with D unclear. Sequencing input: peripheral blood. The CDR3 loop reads CASSLTENTEAFF. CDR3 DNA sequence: TGTGCCAGCAGCTTAACAGAGAACACTGAAGCTTTCTTT.